The clone carrying this TCR beta chain was counted between two and nine times. Its antigen is not identified. PCR was performed using 60 Vbeta and 13 Jbeta primers. Sequencing was performed with immunoSEQ multiplex PCR; in TCRdb, only in-frame clones are kept and a portion is missing. The table includes 150,000 or so clones, 80% detected once. This record comes from a study of cytomegalovirus exposure and HLA in healthy donors. Whole-study findings and limits: The sole available immune exposure information was CMV serostatus.

This CDR3 region has 15 residues. CDR1 is SGHTA and CDR2 is FQGTGA in the germline V gene. The V end lost 4 bases, the J end lost 8 bases, and 18 bases lay between the germline ends. The specimen sequenced was PBMCs. V is TRBV7-3 and J is TRBJ2-1; a weak D match, TRBD1 (6 bases). The clonotype originates from a middle-aged woman in good health and CMV-seropositive. CDR3 sequence reads: CASSSTGVGAHEQFF. CDR3 DNA: TGTGCCAGCAGCTCTACAGGCGTGGGGGCCCATGAGCAGTTCTTC.